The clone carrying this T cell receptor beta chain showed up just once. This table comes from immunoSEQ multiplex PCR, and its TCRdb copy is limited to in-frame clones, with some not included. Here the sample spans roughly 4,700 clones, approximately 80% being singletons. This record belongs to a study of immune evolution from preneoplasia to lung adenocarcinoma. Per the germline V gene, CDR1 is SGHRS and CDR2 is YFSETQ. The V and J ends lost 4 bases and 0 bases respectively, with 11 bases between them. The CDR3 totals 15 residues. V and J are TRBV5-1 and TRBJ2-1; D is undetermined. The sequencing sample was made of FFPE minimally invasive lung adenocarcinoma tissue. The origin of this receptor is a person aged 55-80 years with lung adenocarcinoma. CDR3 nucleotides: TGCGCCAGCAGCCTGACCCTAAGCTCCTACAATGAGCAGTTCTTC. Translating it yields CASSLTLSSYNEQFF.